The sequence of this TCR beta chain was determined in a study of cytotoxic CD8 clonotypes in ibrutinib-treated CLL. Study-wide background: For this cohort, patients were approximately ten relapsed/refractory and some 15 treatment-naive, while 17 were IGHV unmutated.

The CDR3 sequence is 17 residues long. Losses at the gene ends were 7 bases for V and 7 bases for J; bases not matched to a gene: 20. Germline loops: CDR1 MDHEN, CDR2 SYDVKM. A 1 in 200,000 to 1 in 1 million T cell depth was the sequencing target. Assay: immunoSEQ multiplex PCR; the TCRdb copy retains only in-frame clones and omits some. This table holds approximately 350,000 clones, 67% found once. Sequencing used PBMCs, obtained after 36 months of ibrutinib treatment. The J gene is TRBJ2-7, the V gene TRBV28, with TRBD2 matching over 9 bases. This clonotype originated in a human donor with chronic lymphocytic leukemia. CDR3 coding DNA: TGTGCCAGCACAGCTCTTATCCTGGCGGGAGGGCCTGGGGAGCAGTACTTC. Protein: CASTALILAGGPGEQYF. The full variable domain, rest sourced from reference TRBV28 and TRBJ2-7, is DVKVTQSSRYLVKRTGEKVFLECVQDMDHENMFWYRQDPGLGLRLIYFSYDVKMKEKGDIPEGYSVSREKKERFSLILESASTNQTSMYLCASTALILAGGPGEQYFGPGTRLTVT.